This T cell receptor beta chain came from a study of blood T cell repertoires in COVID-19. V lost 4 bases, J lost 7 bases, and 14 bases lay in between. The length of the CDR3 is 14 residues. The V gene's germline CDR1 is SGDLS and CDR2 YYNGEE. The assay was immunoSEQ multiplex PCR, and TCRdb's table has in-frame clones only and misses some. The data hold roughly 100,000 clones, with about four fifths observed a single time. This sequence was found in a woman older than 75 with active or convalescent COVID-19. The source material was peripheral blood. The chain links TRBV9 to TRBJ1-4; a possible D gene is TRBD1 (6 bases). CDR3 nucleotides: TGTGCCAGCAGCCCCGGGACACAGTTTGAAAAACTGTTTTTT. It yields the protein CASSPGTQFEKLFF.